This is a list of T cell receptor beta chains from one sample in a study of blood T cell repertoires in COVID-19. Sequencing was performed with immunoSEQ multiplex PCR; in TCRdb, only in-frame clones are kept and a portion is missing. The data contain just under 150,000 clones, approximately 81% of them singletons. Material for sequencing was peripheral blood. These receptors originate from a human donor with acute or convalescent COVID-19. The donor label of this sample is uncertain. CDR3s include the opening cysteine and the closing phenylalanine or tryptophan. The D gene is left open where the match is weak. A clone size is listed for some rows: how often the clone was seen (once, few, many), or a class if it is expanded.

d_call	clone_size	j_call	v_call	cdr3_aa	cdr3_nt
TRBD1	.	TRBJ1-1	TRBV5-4	CASSWSTSQGQGNTEAFF	TGTGCCAGCAGCTGGAGCACCTCCCAGGGACAGGGGAACACTGAAGCTTTCTTT
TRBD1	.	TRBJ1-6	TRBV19	CASNDRGRMDNSPLHF	TGTGCCAGTAACGACAGGGGGCGCATGGATAATTCACCCCTCCACTTT
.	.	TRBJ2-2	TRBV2	CASSGDTTGELFF	TGTGCCAGCAGTGGGGACACCACCGGGGAGCTGTTTTTT
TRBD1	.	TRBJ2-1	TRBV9	CASSEGTGSINEQFF	TGTGCCAGCAGCGAAGGGACAGGGTCTATCAATGAGCAGTTCTTC
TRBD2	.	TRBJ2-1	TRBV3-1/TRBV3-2	CASSQVTSGRAVSYNEQFF	TGTGCCAGCAGCCAAGTAACTAGCGGGAGGGCTGTATCCTACAATGAGCAGTTCTTC
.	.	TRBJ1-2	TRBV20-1	CSARGRNGYTF	TGCAGTGCTAGGGGGAGAAATGGCTACACCTTC
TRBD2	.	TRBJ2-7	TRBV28	CASTANGLAGGEQYF	TGTGCCAGCACCGCTAACGGACTAGCGGGGGGGGAGCAGTACTTC
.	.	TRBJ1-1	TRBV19	CASSGQSNTEAFF	TGTGCCAGTAGTGGACAGTCGAACACTGAAGCTTTCTTT
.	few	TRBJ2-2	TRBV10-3	CAISESRKRIEDTNTGELFF	TGTGCCATCAGTGAGTCTCGAAAGCGGATAGAGGATACGAACACCGGGGAGCTGTTTTTT
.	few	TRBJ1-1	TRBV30	CAWSQGSGAFF	TGTGCCTGGAGTCAGGGGTCTGGAGCTTTCTTT
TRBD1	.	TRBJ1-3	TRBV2	CASSYDRENTIYF	TGTGCCAGCAGTTACGACAGGGAAAACACCATATATTTT
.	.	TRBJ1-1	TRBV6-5	CASKSGQSNTEAFF	TGTGCCAGCAAATCCGGACAGTCGAACACTGAAGCTTTCTTT
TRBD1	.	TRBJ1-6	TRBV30	CAWRRDRGAPNSPLHF	TGTGCCTGGAGACGGGACAGGGGAGCCCCTAATTCACCCCTCCACTTT
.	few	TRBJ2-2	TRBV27	CASSLFSRGGELFF	TGTGCCAGCAGTTTATTCTCTCGGGGCGGGGAGCTGTTTTTT
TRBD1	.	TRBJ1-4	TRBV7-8	CASSSTGGVYEKLFF	TGTGCCAGCAGCAGTACAGGGGGCGTCTATGAAAAACTGTTTTTT
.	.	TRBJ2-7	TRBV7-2	CASSLVGQHYEQYF	TGTGCCAGCAGCTTAGTTGGACAGCACTACGAGCAGTACTTC
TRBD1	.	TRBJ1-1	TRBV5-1	CASSIGTANTEAFF	TGCGCCAGCAGCATCGGGACAGCGAACACTGAAGCTTTCTTT
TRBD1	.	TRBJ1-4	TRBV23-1	CASSPARGFNEKLFF	TGCGCCAGCAGTCCCGCCAGGGGGTTTAATGAAAAACTGTTTTTT
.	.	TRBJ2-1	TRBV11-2	CASSPQGVEQFF	TGTGCCAGCAGCCCCCAGGGTGTTGAGCAGTTCTTC
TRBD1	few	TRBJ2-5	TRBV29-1	CSVGAGTVYQETQYF	TGCAGCGTTGGGGCCGGGACAGTGTACCAAGAGACCCAGTACTTC
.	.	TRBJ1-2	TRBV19	CASSSEMVGRDYGYTF	TGTGCCAGTAGCAGCGAGATGGTGGGGAGGGACTATGGCTACACCTTC
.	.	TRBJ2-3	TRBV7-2	CASSLDSSTDTQYF	TGTGCCAGCAGCTTAGACAGCAGCACAGATACGCAGTATTTT
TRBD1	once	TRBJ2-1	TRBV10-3	CAISAGTGGDEQFF	TGTGCCATCAGTGCCGGGACAGGGGGAGATGAGCAGTTCTTC
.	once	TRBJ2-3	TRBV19	CASKYEGADTQYF	TGTGCCAGTAAATACGAGGGTGCAGATACGCAGTATTTT
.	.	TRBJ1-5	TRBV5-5	CASSHQGIQPQHF	TGTGCCAGCAGCCACCAGGGGATTCAGCCCCAGCATTTT
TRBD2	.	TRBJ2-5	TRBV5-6	CASTKLLSSGNQETQYF	TGTGCCAGCACGAAATTACTCTCTAGCGGTAACCAAGAGACCCAGTACTTC
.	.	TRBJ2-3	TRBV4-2	CASSQDFYGTDTQYF	TGTGCCAGCAGCCAAGATTTCTACGGCACAGATACGCAGTATTTT
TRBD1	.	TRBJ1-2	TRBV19	CASSITGGTNYGYTF	TGTGCCAGTAGTATTACAGGGGGAACAAACTATGGCTACACCTTC
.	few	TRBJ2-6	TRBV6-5	CASSRGFGSDVLTF	TGTGCCAGCAGCAGGGGTTTTGGATCAGACGTCCTGACTTTC
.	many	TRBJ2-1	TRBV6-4	CASSDSGGRGGNEQFF	TGTGCCAGCAGTGACTCGGGCGGGAGAGGGGGCAATGAGCAGTTCTTC
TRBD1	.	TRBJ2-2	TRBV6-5	CASRDWTGNTGELFF	TGTGCCAGCAGGGATTGGACAGGGAACACCGGGGAGCTGTTTTTT
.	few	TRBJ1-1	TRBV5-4	CASSPQEFLNTEAFF	TGTGCCAGCAGCCCTCAGGAATTTCTGAACACTGAAGCTTTCTTT
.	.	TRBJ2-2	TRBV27	CASKKDRGAVF	TGTGCCAGCAAGAAAGACCGGGGAGCTGTTTTT
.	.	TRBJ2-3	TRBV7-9	CASTQATDTQYF	TGTGCCAGCACTCAGGCCACAGATACGCAGTATTTT
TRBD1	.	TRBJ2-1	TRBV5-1	CASSWARTGSYNEQFF	TGCGCCAGCAGCTGGGCCCGGACAGGGTCCTACAATGAGCAGTTCTTC
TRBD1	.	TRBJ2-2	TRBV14	CASSQAPGGITGELFF	TGTGCCAGCAGCCAAGCGCCAGGGGGCATCACCGGGGAGCTGTTTTTT
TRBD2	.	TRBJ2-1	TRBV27	CASKPISGKIGNEQFF	TGTGCCAGCAAACCGATTAGCGGGAAAATTGGCAATGAGCAGTTCTTC
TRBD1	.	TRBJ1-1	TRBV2	CASRGDRVNTEAFF	TGTGCCAGCAGGGGAGACAGGGTGAACACTGAAGCTTTCTTT
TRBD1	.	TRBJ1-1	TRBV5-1	CASSDGTGITEAFF	TGCGCCAGCAGCGACGGGACAGGGATCACTGAAGCTTTCTTT
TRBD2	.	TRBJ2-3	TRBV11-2	CASSLGGIQSDTQYF	TGTGCCAGCAGCTTGGGAGGGATCCAATCAGATACGCAGTATTTT
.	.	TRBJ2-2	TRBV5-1	CASSFGYGELFF	TGCGCCAGCAGCTTCGGGTACGGGGAGCTGTTTTTT
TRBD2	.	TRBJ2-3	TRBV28	CASSQAGGSTDTQYF	TGTGCCAGCAGCCAGGCGGGGGGTAGCACAGATACGCAGTATTTT
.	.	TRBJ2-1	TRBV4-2	CASSQGRDWTYNEQFF	TGTGCCAGCAGCCAGGGCCGGGACTGGACGTACAATGAGCAGTTCTTC
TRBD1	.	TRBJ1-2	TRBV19	CASTGQGLNYGYTF	TGTGCCAGTACTGGACAGGGTCTCAACTATGGCTACACCTTC
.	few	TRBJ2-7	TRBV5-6	CASSRGGIWEQYF	TGTGCCAGCAGCCGAGGGGGAATCTGGGAGCAGTACTTC
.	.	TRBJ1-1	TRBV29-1	CSYKLTTRTEAFF	TGCAGCTACAAGTTGACAACAAGGACTGAAGCTTTCTTT
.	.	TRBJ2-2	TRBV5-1	CASRATGTTNTGELFF	TGCGCCAGCAGGGCCACAGGGACCACGAACACCGGGGAGCTGTTTTTT
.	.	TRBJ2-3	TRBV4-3	CASSQNRGMWGLSTDTQYF	TGCGCCAGCAGCCAAAACCGGGGAATGTGGGGGCTCAGCACAGATACGCAGTATTTT
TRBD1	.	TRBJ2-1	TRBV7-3	CASSFVTGGNEQFF	TGTGCCAGCAGCTTCGTTACAGGGGGCAATGAGCAGTTCTTC
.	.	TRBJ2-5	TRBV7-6	CASSPRQGGTQYF	TGTGCCAGCAGCCCCCGACAGGGAGGGACCCAGTACTTC
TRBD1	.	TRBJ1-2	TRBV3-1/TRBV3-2	CASSQDRSARGYGYTF	TGTGCCAGCAGCCAAGATCGGTCGGCCAGGGGGTATGGCTACACCTTC
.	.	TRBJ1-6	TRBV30	CAWTPAGRVRSYNSPLHF	TGTGCCTGGACCCCCGCCGGGAGGGTCCGGTCCTATAATTCACCCCTCCACTTT
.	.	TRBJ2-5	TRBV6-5	CASSPRETQYF	TGTGCCAGCAGTCCCCGGGAGACCCAGTACTTC
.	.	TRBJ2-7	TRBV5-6	CASSLAGVYEQYF	TGTGCCAGCAGCTTGGCGGGGGTTTACGAGCAGTACTTC
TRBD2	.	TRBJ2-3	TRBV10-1	CASMTSGGDTQYF	TGCGCCAGCATGACTAGCGGGGGAGATACGCAGTATTTT
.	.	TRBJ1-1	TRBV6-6	CASRRDSTANTEAFF	TGTGCCAGCAGGAGAGACTCGACAGCGAACACTGAAGCTTTCTTT
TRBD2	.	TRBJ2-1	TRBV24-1	CATTGTRRQEQFF	TGTGCCACCACCGGGACTAGGCGTCAAGAGCAGTTCTTC